In its sample, the clone carrying this T cell receptor (beta chain) was seen once. This record comes from a study of blood T cells in healthy people across ages. Study summary: Per two T cells, template switching captured roughly one barcoded beta molecule.

A second PCR of about 6 to 11 cycles used a sample-barcoded 5' primer and a J-beta primer mix. Unique molecular identifiers of 12 random nucleotides labeled each cDNA. TCRdb re-called the 5' RACE reads with MiXCR, one entry per CDR3 protein. The sample contains approximately 600,000 distinct CDR3 sequences, 58% of which appear only once. The CDR3 has 15 amino acids. V was cut by 1 base and J by 2 bases, with 9 bases left in between. The V gene's germline CDR1 is LGHDT and CDR2 YNNKEL (reference sequence). Sequenced sample: blood. The J gene is TRBJ1-3, the V gene TRBV3-1; D unclear. The sequence was obtained from a man between 60 and 70 years old in good health. CDR3 sequence reads: CASSQGVSTGNTIYF. Written as DNA, the CDR3 is TGTGCCAGCAGCCAAGGAGTGTCGACTGGAAACACCATATATTTT.